This paragraph reports one T cell receptor (beta chain). V lost 4 bases and J lost 3, with 19 bases in between. Germline CDR1 is SGHRS and CDR2 is YFSETQ. The CDR3 spans 16 residues. The source of the sample is a study of blood T cell repertoires in COVID-19. Study in general: From the United States, Italy and Spain came samples of acute and convalescent COVID-19. The cDNA or gDNA used as material had been derived from T cells, B-cell-depleted T cells, or PBMCs.

Methods used by the authors: Nucleated cell number was recorded as an estimate derived from reference gene primer amplification. The data were produced by immunoSEQ multiplex PCR, yet TCRdb's version contains in-frame clones alone and is incomplete. That table furnishes V, J and clone size, whereas the DNA furnished D and trimming. The data show roughly 150,000 clones, 79% seen once. Seattle-derived patients entered the study during active infection and were followed longitudinally. The sequence derives from a woman aged 60-70 years with COVID-19, enrolled during active disease. The sequencing sample was made of peripheral blood. The rearrangement joins TRBV5-1 to TRBJ1-1, with D possibly TRBD1 on 5 matching bases. The CDR3 sequence: CASSDLQGGGYTEAFF. The CDR3 DNA reads as TGCGCCAGCAGCGATTTGCAGGGCGGAGGGTACACTGAAGCTTTCTTT. The whole variable domain, filled in from reference TRBV5-1 and TRBJ1-1, reads KAGVTQTPRYLIKTRGQQVTLSCSPISGHRSVSWYQQTPGQGLQFLFEYFSETQRNKGNFPGRFSGRQFSNSRSEMNVSTLELGDSALYLCASSDLQGGGYTEAFFGQGTRLTVV.